This is a list of T cell receptor beta chains from one sample in a study of blood T cells in healthy people across ages. Using its own MiXCR run on the 5' RACE reads, TCRdb lists one record per CDR3 protein. The sample lists about 1.1 million distinct CDR3 sequences; 35% to 40% were seen once. Specimen: blood. All receptors come from a young man in good health. The CDR3 runs from the conserved cysteine through the conserved F or W. Each record gives: D gene, clone size, J gene, V gene, CDR3 DNA, CDR3 protein. A D gene is named only where the DNA matches it firmly. Clone size appears in some rows only: once, few, many, or a class for an expanded clone.

d_gene: TRBD1; abundance: NA; j_gene: TRBJ2-7; v_gene: TRBV10-3; CDR3nt: TGTGCCATCAGTGACGGACAGGGGCTAAGTTACGAGCAGTACTTC; CDR3aa: CAISDGQGLSYEQYF
d_gene: TRBD1; abundance: few; j_gene: TRBJ1-1; v_gene: TRBV6-5; CDR3nt: TGTGCCAGCAGTCGGAATCGACAGGGATCTGAAGCTTTCTTT; CDR3aa: CASSRNRQGSEAFF
d_gene: TRBD1; abundance: NA; j_gene: TRBJ1-1; v_gene: TRBV7-9; CDR3nt: TGTGCCAGCAGCCATGGACAGGGGCGGACTGAAGCTTTCTTT; CDR3aa: CASSHGQGRTEAFF
d_gene: NA; abundance: many; j_gene: TRBJ2-3; v_gene: TRBV4-3; CDR3nt: TGCGCCAGCAGCCAAGGCCAGCGTACGCAGTATTTT; CDR3aa: CASSQGQRTQYF
d_gene: NA; abundance: many; j_gene: TRBJ1-4; v_gene: TRBV3-1; CDR3nt: TGTGCCAGCAGCCAAGTTCCGACAGCTGATGAAAAACTGTTTTTT; CDR3aa: CASSQVPTADEKLFF
d_gene: NA; abundance: many; j_gene: TRBJ1-2; v_gene: TRBV12-3/TRBV12-4; CDR3nt: TGTGCCAGCAGTGTCGGGGGATCGAGTGGCTACACCTTC; CDR3aa: CASSVGGSSGYTF
d_gene: NA; abundance: many; j_gene: TRBJ2-1; v_gene: TRBV4-3; CDR3nt: TGCGCCAGCAGCCAAGATCCGGGTAGTTCCAATGAGCAGTTCTTC; CDR3aa: CASSQDPGSSNEQFF
d_gene: NA; abundance: NA; j_gene: TRBJ1-1; v_gene: TRBV11-3; CDR3nt: TGTGCCAGCAGCGCCGGACGGGGGATGAACACTGAAGCTTTCTTT; CDR3aa: CASSAGRGMNTEAFF
d_gene: NA; abundance: NA; j_gene: TRBJ1-2; v_gene: TRBV20-1; CDR3nt: TGCAGTGCTAGACCAACAGGACAGTATGGCTACACCTTC; CDR3aa: CSARPTGQYGYTF
d_gene: TRBD1; abundance: NA; j_gene: TRBJ1-2; v_gene: TRBV20-1; CDR3nt: TGCAGTGCTAGAGAGAGGACAGGGGGCGATGGCTACACCTTC; CDR3aa: CSARERTGGDGYTF
d_gene: NA; abundance: NA; j_gene: TRBJ2-5; v_gene: TRBV20-1; CDR3nt: TGCAGTGCTAGATCGGTAGCGGACCATCAAGAGACCCAGTACTTC; CDR3aa: CSARSVADHQETQYF
d_gene: NA; abundance: NA; j_gene: TRBJ2-3; v_gene: TRBV7-9; CDR3nt: TGTGCCAGCAGCCCGTTAAAGTGGGGCACTAGCACAGATACGCGGTATTTT; CDR3aa: CASSPLKWGTSTDTRYF
d_gene: NA; abundance: NA; j_gene: TRBJ2-7; v_gene: TRBV20-1; CDR3nt: TGCAGTGCGGGCGGACGCAGGCGCTCCTACGAGCAGTACTTC; CDR3aa: CSAGGRRRSYEQYF
d_gene: TRBD1; abundance: NA; j_gene: TRBJ1-4; v_gene: TRBV15; CDR3nt: TGTGCCACCAGCAGCGCAGGGGGCGATGAAAAACTGTTTTTT; CDR3aa: CATSSAGGDEKLFF
d_gene: NA; abundance: NA; j_gene: TRBJ2-1; v_gene: TRBV10-3; CDR3nt: TGTGCCATCAATGGGGCCTCTCTAGGCGTTGAGCAGTTCTTC; CDR3aa: CAINGASLGVEQFF
d_gene: TRBD1; abundance: NA; j_gene: TRBJ2-5; v_gene: TRBV13; CDR3nt: TGTGCCAGCAGTGGGACCGGGACAGCTAATGAGCAGTACTTC; CDR3aa: CASSGTGTANEQYF
d_gene: NA; abundance: few; j_gene: TRBJ1-2; v_gene: TRBV9; CDR3nt: TGTGCCAGCAGCGTCGGTTCCGGCTACACCTTC; CDR3aa: CASSVGSGYTF
d_gene: NA; abundance: few; j_gene: TRBJ1-1; v_gene: TRBV5-1; CDR3nt: TGCGCCAGCAGCTTGACCGTCCCCAAGACTGAAGCTTTCTTT; CDR3aa: CASSLTVPKTEAFF
d_gene: NA; abundance: NA; j_gene: TRBJ2-3; v_gene: TRBV4-3; CDR3nt: TGCGCCAGCAGCCACAGGGGATCAGGCACAGATACGCAGTATTTT; CDR3aa: CASSHRGSGTDTQYF
d_gene: TRBD1; abundance: few; j_gene: TRBJ2-7; v_gene: TRBV4-3; CDR3nt: TGCGCCAGCAGCCAAGATTTCATTGGACAGGGTATCGCTGAGCAGTACTTC; CDR3aa: CASSQDFIGQGIAEQYF
d_gene: TRBD1; abundance: NA; j_gene: TRBJ1-4; v_gene: TRBV25-1; CDR3nt: TGTGCCAGCAGTGGGCAGGGGGTGGAAAAACTGTTTTTT; CDR3aa: CASSGQGVEKLFF
d_gene: TRBD1; abundance: few; j_gene: TRBJ2-1; v_gene: TRBV5-1; CDR3nt: TGCGCCAGCAGCTTGGCCACAGGGGCGGATGAGCAGTTCTTC; CDR3aa: CASSLATGADEQFF
d_gene: NA; abundance: NA; j_gene: TRBJ2-2; v_gene: TRBV7-8; CDR3nt: TGTGCCAGCATCGAGATTACAGGGACCACCGGGGAGCTGTTTTTT; CDR3aa: CASIEITGTTGELFF
d_gene: NA; abundance: few; j_gene: TRBJ1-5; v_gene: TRBV27; CDR3nt: TGTGCCAGCAAACCCCGGCAGGGACTCGATCAGCCCCAGCATTTT; CDR3aa: CASKPRQGLDQPQHF
d_gene: NA; abundance: many; j_gene: TRBJ2-7; v_gene: TRBV20-1; CDR3nt: TGCAGTGCTAGAGATCCCCGATACGAGCAGTACTTC; CDR3aa: CSARDPRYEQYF
d_gene: NA; abundance: NA; j_gene: TRBJ1-5; v_gene: TRBV4-2; CDR3nt: TGTGCCAGCAGCCAAGATGGGAACCGAGATCAGCCCCAGCATTTT; CDR3aa: CASSQDGNRDQPQHF
d_gene: NA; abundance: NA; j_gene: TRBJ2-1; v_gene: TRBV4-1; CDR3nt: TGCGCCAGCAGCCAAGGCCGAGGGTGGGTCGATGAGCAGTTCTTC; CDR3aa: CASSQGRGWVDEQFF
d_gene: NA; abundance: few; j_gene: TRBJ1-2; v_gene: TRBV9; CDR3nt: TGTGCCAGCAGCGTAGCCGGGACTCTCTATGGCTACACCTTC; CDR3aa: CASSVAGTLYGYTF
d_gene: NA; abundance: few; j_gene: TRBJ2-3; v_gene: TRBV5-1; CDR3nt: TGCGCCAGCAGCTTCCCGGAGGGTGCAGATACGCAGTATTTT; CDR3aa: CASSFPEGADTQYF
d_gene: NA; abundance: NA; j_gene: TRBJ1-1; v_gene: TRBV6-5; CDR3nt: TGTGCCAGCAGTACTCCTGACAAGAACACTGAAGCTTTCTTT; CDR3aa: CASSTPDKNTEAFF
d_gene: TRBD1; abundance: NA; j_gene: TRBJ2-1; v_gene: TRBV4-3; CDR3nt: TGCGCCAGCAGCCAAGGGCAGGGGGCTTCATCCTACGAGCAGTTCTTC; CDR3aa: CASSQGQGASSYEQFF
d_gene: NA; abundance: NA; j_gene: TRBJ2-1; v_gene: TRBV28; CDR3nt: TGTGCCAGCAGGCCGCACTGGCCGAGAACCCATTGGCAGTTCTTC; CDR3aa: CASRPHWPRTHWQFF
d_gene: NA; abundance: NA; j_gene: TRBJ1-5; v_gene: TRBV5-1; CDR3nt: TGCGCCAGCAGCCCCTCCCTAGGGCAGCCCCAGCATTTT; CDR3aa: CASSPSLGQPQHF
d_gene: TRBD1; abundance: many; j_gene: TRBJ1-6; v_gene: TRBV10-3; CDR3nt: TGTGCCATCAGTGACCTGCCCAGGGGGCGCCCCTATTCACCCCTCCACTTT; CDR3aa: CAISDLPRGRPYSPLHF
d_gene: NA; abundance: few; j_gene: TRBJ1-1; v_gene: TRBV20-1; CDR3nt: TGCAGTGGCGTGATGAACACTGAAGCTTTCTTT; CDR3aa: CSGVMNTEAFF
d_gene: TRBD1; abundance: NA; j_gene: TRBJ2-5; v_gene: TRBV7-2; CDR3nt: TGTGCCAGCAGCTCCTCTACAGGGGTAAGGGAGCAGTACTTC; CDR3aa: CASSSSTGVREQYF
d_gene: NA; abundance: NA; j_gene: TRBJ1-1; v_gene: TRBV5-1; CDR3nt: TGCGCCAGCAGCGTCAACACCCTGGCTGAAGCTTTCTTT; CDR3aa: CASSVNTLAEAFF
d_gene: NA; abundance: NA; j_gene: TRBJ2-4; v_gene: TRBV19; CDR3nt: TGTGCCAGTAGTCCATTTTCTAGAAGAGCCAAAAACATTCAGTACTTC; CDR3aa: CASSPFSRRAKNIQYF